These 23 T cell receptor beta chains share one sample of origin, sequenced in a study of T cell clonality in common variable immunodeficiency (dated by TCRdb to 2014 to 2015). What the work shows at the level of the full study, not this receptor alone: Fewer deletions and N-nucleotide insertions were reportedly observed in CVID TCRbeta sequences, and highly modified clones with 13 or more V deletions were reportedly absent from CVID TCRbeta sequences.

Receptor amplification or capture employed the immunoSEQ multiplex PCR assay. The table was pulled from immuneACCESS by TCRdb, which kept in-frame rearrangements only. Such tables lose some clones; where checked, under half of the loss comes from unresolved V genes, and the rest has no known cause. This sample shows around 20,000 clones, and none of them turns up only once. The ten largest make up about 2.3% of the sample. Antigen specificity for these receptors is unknown. The sequenced sample consisted of peripheral blood mononuclear cells. The receptors come from a human donor with common variable immunodeficiency.

By its share, this clone is medium-sized (0.01 to 0.1%). The read ends 3 residues shy of where the CDR3 ends; the end is completed using the germline J gene. The chain links TRBV5-1 to TRBJ2-5, with TRBD2 matching over 10 bases. Germline V CDR1 and CDR2: SGHRS, YFSETQ. The ends lost 2 bases at V and 1 base at J; junction bases unmatched: 8. This CDR3 region has 17 residues. CDR3 region: CASSLRVLAGSQETQYF. Incomplete CDR3 DNA: TGCGCCAGCAGCTTAAGGGTACTAGCGGGAAGCCAAGAGACC. Combining the CDR3 with reference TRBV5-1 and TRBJ2-5 gives the whole variable domain KAGVTQTPRYLIKTRGQQVTLSCSPISGHRSVSWYQQTPGQGLQFLFEYFSETQRNKGNFPGRFSGRQFSNSRSEMNVSTLELGDSALYLCASSLRVLAGSQETQYFGPGTRLLVL.

This clone was counted many times. CDR3 DNA (partial): TGTGCCTTATTTAAATTCTCTGGAAACACC. Translation: CALFKFSGNT. The entire CDR3 protein reads CALFKFSGNTIYF. The rearrangement uses TRBV30 and TRBJ1-3, with D uncertain. The read ends 3 residues shy of where the CDR3 ends; the end is completed using the germline J gene. V shed 7 bases and J shed 0 bases, with 10 bases lying between them. The length of the CDR3 is 13 residues. The V gene's germline CDR1 is GTSNPN and CDR2 SVGIG (reference sequence).

This clone was seen repeatedly, ten times or more. The read terminates 3 residues before the CDR3 end, so the remaining end is supplied by the germline J gene. This chain joins TRBV5-1 and TRBJ1-2, with 7 bases aligning to TRBD1. This CDR3 has 16 amino acids. The germline CDR1 and CDR2 sequences are SGHRS and YFSETQ. The J segment lost 4 bases and the V segment lost 0 bases, leaving 9 bases of the junction unmatched. The CDR3 loop is CASSLEGGGWGYGYTF. CDR3 DNA, as far as it was read: TGCGCCAGCAGCTTGGAAGGGGGCGGATGGGGCTATGGC.

This clone was counted at least ten times. From the germline J gene comes the end of the CDR3, since the read stops 3 residues before it. The chain links TRBV2 to TRBJ1-2; weak D call: TRBD1 (5 bases). The CDR3 spans 14 residues. CDR1 SNHLY and CDR2 FYNNEI come from the germline V gene. The V gene lost 4 bases and the J gene lost 4 bases, with 13 bases spanning the gap. The part of the CDR3 DNA that was read is TGTGCCAGCAGTGCCCTGGGGGGGGTCTATGGC. Its protein is CASSALGGVYG. The entire CDR3 is CASSALGGVYGYTF.

This clone appeared many times. Read data end 3 residues before the CDR3 end; the end is taken from the germline J gene. The J gene is TRBJ1-1, the V gene TRBV12-3 or TRBV12-4; perhaps TRBD1 as D (5 bases). The CDR3 consists of 12 residues. V lost 6 bases and J lost 6, with 11 bases in between. The CDR3 loop is CASRAGGAEAFF. The sequenced part of the CDR3 DNA is TGTGCCAGCAGGGCGGGGGGTGCTGAA.

This clone has a count of ten or more. The read ends 3 residues early relative to the CDR3; the germline J gene fills the gap. V is TRBV20-1 and J is TRBJ2-3; 7 nucleotides agree with TRBD2. V was clipped by 0 bases and J by 1 base; unmatched bases: 4. Per germline, CDR1 DFQATT and CDR2 SNEGSKA (reference sequence). This CDR3 has 15 residues. The covered CDR3 bases are TGCAGTGCTAGAGATCTCCGGGGGGGCACAGATACG. Its protein product is CSARDLRGGTDT. The whole CDR3 reads CSARDLRGGTDTQYF.

About this clone: The CDR3 extends 3 residues past the end of the read, so its final part is completed from the germline J gene. The rearrangement links TRBV30 to TRBJ1-6; D is unresolved. This CDR3 has 15 amino acids. Germline values: CDR1 GTSNPN, CDR2 SVGIG (reference sequence). The V gene lost 3 bases and the J gene lost 9 bases, with 18 bases spanning the gap. The CDR3 DNA, read in part, is TGTGCCTGGAGGACCAGGTCCGCTATGCTTTCACCC. It translates to CAWRTRSAMLSP. The entire CDR3 is CAWRTRSAMLSPLHF.

This clone was seen many times. Coverage ceases 3 residues before the CDR3 finishes, and the germline J gene fills in the end. V gene TRBV6-4 combines with J gene TRBJ2-7; 11 nucleotides agree with TRBD2. The CDR3 consists of 14 residues. With V trimmed by 8 bases and J by 2 bases, 5 bases remained unmatched. The germline V gene encodes CDR1 MRHNA and CDR2 SNTAGT. The CDR3 loop is CASATSGEAYEQYF. The covered CDR3 bases are TGTGCCAGCGCGACTAGCGGGGAGGCCTACGAG.

This clone has a count of ten or more. The read falls 3 residues short of the CDR3 end, and the missing part is taken from the germline J gene. The chain has TRBV2 and TRBJ2-5; 11 bases match TRBD2. V was clipped by 4 bases and J by 5 bases; unmatched bases: 9. The CDR3 sequence is 16 residues long. Per germline, CDR1 SNHLY and CDR2 FYNNEI. Incomplete CDR3 DNA: TGTGCCAGCAGTGTCCCTAGCGGGGGGTTTGGGGAGACC. It translates to CASSVPSGGFGET. The whole CDR3 region reads CASSVPSGGFGETQYF.

In this sample, this clone turned up many times. Read data end 3 residues before the CDR3 end; the end is taken from the germline J gene. The J gene is TRBJ1-2, the V gene TRBV29-1, with D unclear. Germline CDR1 reads SQVTM; CDR2 reads ANQGSEA. Trimming removed 4 bases at V and 5 bases at J, with 8 bases between. This CDR3 spans 11 amino acids. The CDR3 sequence is CSVASGYGYTF. The CDR3 bases that were read are TGCAGCGTTGCGTCGGGGTATGGC.

Concerning this clone: Sequencing ends 3 residues short of the CDR3 end; the germline J gene provides the rest. V and J are TRBV6-1 and TRBJ1-5; 8 nucleotides agree with TRBD1. V trimming: 1 base; J trimming: 7 bases; junction bases outside the gene matches: 6. The germline gives CDR1 MNHNS, CDR2 SASEGT. The CDR3 consists of 15 residues. The DNA read from the CDR3 is TGTGCCAGCAGTGAAGGTGACAGGGGTAAGCAGCCC. The encoded protein is CASSEGDRGKQP. The whole CDR3 region reads CASSEGDRGKQPQHF.

This clone was picked up many times. The missing CDR3 end, 3 residues past where the read stops, is filled in from the germline J gene. The V and J genes are TRBV11-2 and TRBJ2-7; 8 positions match TRBD1. Germline V gene data show CDR1 as SGHAT and CDR2 as FQNNGV. J lost 2 bases, V lost 5 bases, and 5 bases had no gene match. CDR3 length: 14 residues. The CDR3 here is CASSLLDRAYEQYF. The sequenced part of the CDR3 DNA is TGTGCCAGCAGCCTCCTGGACAGGGCCTACGAG.

This clone has at least ten counts. Sequencing ends 3 residues short of the CDR3 end; the germline J gene provides the rest. The genes are TRBV30 and TRBJ1-3; D is perhaps TRBD1 (5 bases). Trimming stripped 2 bases from V and 5 bases from J, with 10 bases between. Germline CDR1 and CDR2: GTSNPN and SVGIG (reference sequence). There are 13 residues in the CDR3. The CDR3 DNA, read in part, is TGTGCCTGGAGTACAGGAATGAGAAACACC. It translates to CAWSTGMRNT. The full CDR3 is CAWSTGMRNTIYF.

This clone appeared many times. The CDR3 end is not reached by the read, which stops 3 residues before it; the germline J gene fills it in. This rearrangement joins TRBV5-8 to TRBJ1-2; D is ambiguous. Trimming took off 4 bases at V and 6 bases at J, with 4 bases between the two ends. The CDR3 runs to 10 residues. CDR1 is SGHTS and CDR2 is YDEGEE in the germline V gene. CDR3 loop: CASSPDGYTF. CDR3 DNA, as far as it was read: TGTGCCAGCAGCCCTGATGGC.

Ten or more counts support this clone. With the read ending 3 residues before the CDR3 end, the germline J gene is used to fill in that end. V is TRBV11-2 and J is TRBJ2-7; a possible D gene is TRBD1 (6 bases). CDR3 size: 14 residues. Germline CDR1 and CDR2: SGHAT and FQNNGV. The V and J ends lost 5 bases and 0 bases respectively, with 11 bases between them. CDR3 amino acids: CASSKTQGSYEQYF. The CDR3 bases that were read are TGTGCCAGCAGCAAGACACAGGGCTCCTACGAG. The full variable domain, its missing parts supplied by reference TRBV11-2 and TRBJ2-7, is EAGVAQSPRYKIIEKRQSVAFWCNPISGHATLYWYQQILGQGPKLLIQFQNNGVVDDSQLPKDRFSAERLKGVDSTLKIQPAKLEDSAVYLCASSKTQGSYEQYFGPGTRLTVT.

In this sample, this clone turned up many times. Read data end 3 residues before the CDR3 end; the end is taken from the germline J gene. The gene calls are TRBV5-1 and TRBJ2-5; 7 bases fit TRBD2. Germline V lookup: CDR1 SGHRS, CDR2 YFSETQ. The CDR3 sequence is 15 residues long. After removal of 5 bases from V and 5 bases from J, the junction contained 12 bases not matched to a gene. The CDR3 protein is CASRASGGGPETQYF. The sequenced CDR3 bases are TGCGCCAGCAGGGCAAGTGGCGGGGGTCCCGAGACC.

This clone was detected many times. The read finishes 3 residues shy of the CDR3 end, and the germline J gene is used to complete it. The chain links TRBV19 to TRBJ2-5; 8 positions match TRBD2. The germline V gene has CDR1 LNHDA and CDR2 SQIVND (reference sequence). CDR3 length: 14 amino acids. The V segment lost 6 bases and the J segment 4 bases; nucleotides outside the gene matches: 7. Incomplete CDR3 DNA: TGTGCCAGTAGCCCCGGGACTAGACTAGAGACC. This encodes CASSPGTRLET. The whole CDR3 sequence is CASSPGTRLETQYF.

The table lists this clone with many counts. An end of the junction does not agree with germline; a read error may underlie this. The read halts 3 residues ahead of the CDR3 end, with the missing end drawn from the germline J gene. The rearrangement joins TRBV4-2 to TRBJ1-3; 7 nucleotides match TRBD1. The CDR3 covers 17 residues. CDR1 and CDR2 (germline): LGHNA, YNFKEQ. CDR3 loop: CASSQFFRGMSGNTIYF. The sequenced part of the CDR3 DNA is TGCGCCAGCAGCCAGTTCTTCAGGGGGATGTCTGGAAACACC.

This clone has at least ten counts. CDR3 DNA (partial): TGTGCCAGCAGTACTCCGGACAGGGGTGAG. This sequence encodes CASSTPDRGE. The CDR3 in its entirety is CASSTPDRGEQFF. The rearrangement joins TRBV28 to TRBJ2-1; 9 bases map to TRBD1. The read terminates 3 residues ahead of where the CDR3 ends, so the germline J gene completes it. From germline, CDR1 is MDHEN and CDR2 SYDVKM. V gave up 5 bases and J gave up 9 bases; unmatched junction bases: 5. The CDR3 contains 13 residues.

This clone has more than one count but fewer than ten. The CDR3: CASSLGGGVVNEQYF. CDR3 bases read: TGTGCCAGCAGCTTGGGAGGGGGCGTCGTTAACGAG. The rearrangement uses TRBV5-4 and TRBJ2-7, with 7 bases that match TRBD1. The sequence runs out 3 residues before the end of the CDR3; the remainder is reconstructed from the germline J gene. After removal of 0 bases from V and 5 bases from J, the junction contained 8 bases not matched to a gene. The germline V gene encodes CDR1 SGHNT and CDR2 YYREEE (reference sequence). The CDR3 covers 15 residues. Filled out from reference TRBV5-4 and TRBJ2-7, the complete variable domain reads ETGVTQSPTHLIKTRGQQVTLRCSSQSGHNTVSWYQQALGQGPQFIFQYYREEENGRGNFPPRFSGLQFPNYSSELNVNALELDDSALYLCASSLGGGVVNEQYFGPGTRLTVT.

This clone was observed many times. The CDR3 end lies 3 residues beyond the end of the read and is filled in from the germline J gene. This chain joins TRBV7-2 and TRBJ1-2; possibly TRBD1 for D (5 bases). Germline V gives CDR1 SGHTA, CDR2 FQGNSA. This CDR3 is built from 14 residues. Partial CDR3 DNA: TGTGCCAGCACCCTCTCGAGCAGGGAGGACAGC. Its translation: CASTLSSREDS. Given in full, the CDR3 is CASTLSSREDSYTF. Full variable domain (rest looked up from reference TRBV7-2 and TRBJ1-2): GAGVSQSPSNKVTEKGKDVELRCDPISGHTALYWYRQSLGQGLEFLIYFQGNSAPDKSGLPSDRFSAERTGGSVSTLTIQRTQQEDSAVYLCASTLSSREDSYTFGSGTRLTVV.

The sample holds many counts of this clone. Read data end 3 residues before the CDR3 end; the end is taken from the germline J gene. The chain couples TRBV11-3 to TRBJ2-5; 7 bases fit TRBD1. Germline values: CDR1 SGHNT, CDR2 YENEEA. With V trimmed by 3 bases and J by 1 base, 5 bases remained unmatched. The CDR3 loop spans 15 amino acids. CDR3 sequence reads: CASSFRTGLQETQYF. The CDR3 DNA, read in part, is TGTGCCAGCAGCTTCCGGACAGGCCTCCAAGAGACC.

Ten or more counts support this clone. Sequencing ends 3 residues short of the CDR3 end; the germline J gene provides the rest. The genes are TRBV5-1 and TRBJ2-7, with 13 bases lining up with TRBD2. Germline V gene data show CDR1 as SGHRS and CDR2 as YFSETQ. This CDR3 is 15 amino acids long. V trimming: 0 bases; J trimming: 5 bases; junction bases outside the gene matches: 2. Here the CDR3 reads CASSLEGLAGDEQYF. The DNA read from the CDR3 is TGCGCCAGCAGCTTGGAAGGACTAGCGGGGGACGAG.